This TCR beta chain is from a study of a mutant IDH1 vaccine in newly diagnosed glioma. The overall study: Vaccination started 4-6 weeks after radiotherapy alone, or with temozolomide cycles. Visit V12 happened at week 35; visit V13 happened at week 47.

Trimming stripped 3 bases from V and 4 bases from J, with 8 bases between. Looked up from germline, CDR1 is KGHSH and CDR2 is LQKENI. CDR3 length equals 13 residues. Time point given: week 35, safety follow-up. What each vaccine dose contained was 300 ug of mutant IDH1 20-mer peptide, accompanied by topical imiquimod. Profiling relied on immunoSEQ multiplex PCR, and the TCRdb table lists in-frame clones only, not all of them. The table lists 30,000 to 40,000 clones, roughly four fifths of them singletons. Comment on this clone: Its antigen remains unknown.

The gene calls are TRBV18 and TRBJ2-3; D unclear. The sample consisted of PBMCs, taken from a glioma patient whose treatment included an IDH1 peptide vaccine. This TCR came from a woman aged 18-29 years with glioma. DNA for the CDR3: TGTGCCAGCTCACCCTCGGCGGCAGATACGCAGTATTTT. Translating it yields CASSPSAADTQYF.